This entry lists 22 T cell receptor beta chains sequenced from one sample in a study of cytomegalovirus exposure and HLA in healthy donors. PCR primers comprised 60 Vbeta and 13 Jbeta primers. Repertoires were generated with immunoSEQ multiplex PCR, while TCRdb's copy carries only in-frame clones and drops some. The repertoire consists of over 60,000 clones, with about 68% occurring once and the leading ten covering around 7.4%. Sequencing was performed on PBMCs. These receptors all come from a woman under 40 in good health and CMV-seropositive.

The V call is TRBV6-1, the J call TRBJ1-4, with a weak D call TRBD1 (5 bases). The CDR3 contains 12 residues. Germline loops: CDR1 MNHNS, CDR2 SASEGT. V was pared by 0 bases and J by 14 bases, with 10 bases between. CDR3: CASSEAMGGLFF. Written as DNA, the CDR3 is TGTGCCAGCAGTGAAGCGATGGGGGGGCTGTTTTTT.

This clone appeared once. This chain connects TRBV7-3 to TRBJ2-1; D call uncertain. Germline-derived CDR1 and CDR2 are SGHTA and FQGTGA. Trimming took 2 bases from V and 1 from J, leaving 6 bases between them. The CDR3 loop spans 14 amino acids. The CDR3, as DNA: TGTGCCAGCAGCTTAGGCCGTTCCTACAATGAGCAGTTCTTC. This sequence encodes CASSLGRSYNEQFF.

This chain joins TRBV27 and TRBJ2-1; TRBD2 matches at 15 bases. Germline V gene data show CDR1 as MNHEY and CDR2 as SMNVEV (reference sequence). V lost 4 bases, J lost 4 bases, and 8 bases stayed unmatched. The CDR3 runs 18 residues. The CDR3 here is CASSSGLAGGPEYNEQFF. The CDR3 region has the DNA TGTGCCAGCAGTTCAGGACTAGCGGGAGGGCCGGAGTACAATGAGCAGTTCTTC.

The rearrangement joins TRBV7-2 to TRBJ2-4; 7 bases line up with TRBD2. CDR3 size: 16 residues. Germline V gene sequence: CDR1 SGHTA, CDR2 FQGNSA. V was pared by 5 bases and J by 3 bases, with 10 bases of the junction left unmatched. The CDR3 sequence is CASSPTAGDVKNIQYF. CDR3 coding DNA: TGTGCCAGCAGCCCGACGGCGGGAGATGTCAAAAACATTCAGTACTTC.

The chain is built from TRBV11-2 and TRBJ2-7; D may be TRBD1 (5 bases). The V end lost 2 bases, the J end lost 2 bases, and 10 bases lay between the germline ends. The germline gives CDR1 SGHAT, CDR2 FQNNGV. This CDR3 comprises 14 residues. CDR3 in amino acids: CASSLPDRAYEQYF. CDR3 in DNA: TGTGCCAGCAGCTTACCCGACAGAGCCTACGAGCAGTACTTC.

The gene calls are TRBV15 and TRBJ2-7; 7 bases align to TRBD2. Per germline, CDR1 LNHNV and CDR2 YYDKDF (reference sequence). The CDR3 length is 14 residues. The trim removed 0 bases at V and 2 bases at J, leaving 1 base unmatched. DNA of the CDR3: TGTGCCACCAGCAGAGATGCGGGAGCCTACGAGCAGTACTTC. Protein: CATSRDAGAYEQYF.

V is TRBV27 and J is TRBJ1-1; D not certain. The V and J ends lost 6 bases and 1 base respectively, with 21 bases between them. CDR3 size: 17 residues. The germline V gene encodes CDR1 MNHEY and CDR2 SMNVEV (reference sequence). CDR3 DNA sequence: TGTGCCAGCAGCCTCTCGAGCAGCCCGACAAAGAACACTGAAGCTTTCTTT. This encodes CASSLSSSPTKNTEAFF.

This clone is a singleton in its sample. The chain carries TRBV4-2 and TRBJ2-1, with D uncertain. This CDR3 is built from 12 residues. Germline values: CDR1 LGHNA, CDR2 YNFKEQ. V was trimmed by 3 bases and J by 9 bases, leaving 9 bases between them. CDR3 coding DNA: TGTGCCAGCAGCCACCCCCTCGGTGAGCAGTTCTTC. Protein product: CASSHPLGEQFF.

This clone has a single count. The rearrangement uses TRBV2 and TRBJ2-5; D call uncertain. CDR3 length: 16 residues. The germline CDR1 and CDR2 sequences are SNHLY and FYNNEI. V lost 1 base and J 4 bases, leaving 16 bases between the germline ends. The CDR3 spells CASSEDAVASPETQYF. CDR3 in DNA: TGTGCCAGCAGTGAAGACGCGGTCGCCAGCCCAGAGACCCAGTACTTC.

The chain employs TRBV18 and TRBJ2-2, with D perhaps TRBD2 (5 bases). This CDR3 region has 17 residues. Trimming removed 2 bases at V and 4 bases at J, with 17 bases between. Germline V CDR1 and CDR2: KGHSH, LQKENI. The CDR3 spells CASSPFLGRRSTGELFF. The CDR3 nucleotides are TGTGCCAGCTCACCATTTTTGGGGAGAAGGTCCACCGGGGAGCTGTTTTTT.

This clone was picked up a small number of times. This rearrangement joins TRBV5-7 to TRBJ2-7; 8 nucleotides align to TRBD1. TRBV5-7 is annotated as an ORF whose role is uncertain. This CDR3 spans 14 amino acids. V was clipped by 7 bases and J by 7 bases; unmatched bases: 13. The CDR3: CASPLGGTGDEQYF. CDR3 sequence (DNA): TGTGCCAGCCCCCTTGGGGGGACAGGAGATGAGCAGTACTTC.

The chain recombines TRBV5-5 with TRBJ1-1; weak D call: TRBD1 (5 bases). Trimming took 0 bases from V and 0 from J, leaving 12 bases between them. The germline V gene has CDR1 SGHKS and CDR2 YYEKEE (reference sequence). CDR3 length equals 16 residues. The CDR3 loop is CASSLGGVQMNTEAFF. CDR3 DNA: TGTGCCAGCAGCTTGGGGGGGGTACAGATGAACACTGAAGCTTTCTTT. Looking up the rest from reference TRBV5-5 and TRBJ1-1 gives the full variable domain: DAGVTQSPTHLIKTRGQQVTLRCSPISGHKSVSWYQQVLGQGPQFIFQYYEKEERGRGNFPDRFSARQFPNYSSELNVNALLLGDSALYLCASSLGGVQMNTEAFFGQGTRLTVV.

The gene calls are TRBV15 and TRBJ2-4, with TRBD2 as a possible D gene (7 bases). The germline gives CDR1 LNHNV, CDR2 YYDKDF (reference sequence). This CDR3 has 15 residues. Trimming shortened V by 3 bases and J by 0 bases, and 9 bases separated the two germline ends. The chain's CDR3 is CATSRGGQAKNIQYF. DNA for the CDR3: TGTGCCACCAGCAGGGGGGGGCAAGCCAAAAACATTCAGTACTTC.

The rearrangement joins TRBV11-1 to TRBJ1-4, with 8 bases identical to TRBD1. V was clipped by 6 bases and J by 8 bases; unmatched bases: 8. This CDR3 comprises 14 residues. From germline, CDR1 is SGHAT and CDR2 FQDESV (reference sequence). The CDR3 reads CASSLDRGKEKLFF. CDR3 bases: TGTGCCAGCAGTCTCGACAGGGGAAAGGAAAAACTGTTTTTT.

This chain uses TRBV29-1 with TRBJ2-7; 10 positions agree with TRBD2. V shed 6 bases and J 5 bases; nucleotides not matched to a gene: 7. The CDR3 sequence is 13 residues long. Germline V gene sequence: CDR1 SQVTM, CDR2 ANQGSEA. CDR3 residues: CSVGRLAGDEQYF. The CDR3, as DNA: TGCAGCGTCGGGAGGCTAGCGGGAGACGAGCAGTACTTC.

This chain uses TRBV2 with TRBJ2-3, with TRBD1 matching over 10 bases. Losses at the gene ends were 1 base for V and 3 bases for J; bases not matched to a gene: 4. There are 16 residues in the CDR3. The germline V gene has CDR1 SNHLY and CDR2 FYNNEI. The CDR3 loop is CASSEVTGGLTDTQYF. CDR3 in DNA: TGTGCCAGCAGTGAAGTGACAGGGGGCCTAACAGATACGCAGTATTTT.

The CDR3 DNA reads as TGTGCCAGTAGTCCATTTAGCGCGACCTACGAGCAGTACTTC. Amino acids: CASSPFSATYEQYF. This chain joins TRBV19 and TRBJ2-7; D is perhaps TRBD2 (5 bases). With 5 bases removed from V and 2 bases from J, the gap between germline ends came to 13 bases. The CDR3 runs to 14 residues. CDR1 and CDR2 (germline): LNHDA, SQIVND (reference sequence).

The rearrangement joins TRBV27 to TRBJ1-2, with D possibly being TRBD1 (5 bases). V was clipped by 3 bases and J by 4 bases, with 9 bases between them. Germline values: CDR1 MNHEY, CDR2 SMNVEV (reference sequence). This CDR3 comprises 13 residues. CDR3 region: CASSFSGGYGYTF. The CDR3, as DNA: TGTGCCAGCAGTTTTTCGGGGGGCTATGGCTACACCTTC.

This chain connects TRBV11-2 to TRBJ1-4; D gene ambiguous. The CDR3 totals 14 residues. Trimming left V 3 bases short and J 7 bases short, with 12 bases between. Germline CDR1 reads SGHAT; CDR2 reads FQNNGV. CDR3: CASSLNPRGEKLFF. CDR3 bases: TGTGCCAGCAGCTTGAACCCCCGGGGTGAAAAACTGTTTTTT.

The chain employs TRBV7-8 and TRBJ2-5; 7 bases agree with TRBD2. Trimming removed 3 bases from V and 5 bases from J; junction bases left unmatched: 6. This CDR3 contains 14 residues. Germline CDR1 reads SGHVS; CDR2 reads FQNEAQ. CDR3 nucleotides: TGTGCCAGCAGCTTGGGACTACCCGTGGAGACCCAGTACTTC. This translates into CASSLGLPVETQYF. Complete variable domain (other parts from reference TRBV7-8 and TRBJ2-5): GAGVSQSPRYKVAKRGQDVALRCDPISGHVSLFWYQQALGQGPEFLTYFQNEAQLDKSGLPSDRFFAERPEGSVSTLKIQRTQQEDSAVYLCASSLGLPVETQYFGPGTRLLVL.

The chain joins TRBV15 to TRBJ2-7, with D uncertain. This CDR3 comprises 13 residues. The ends were cut back, 0 bases at V and 6 bases at J, with 9 bases in the middle. Germline CDR1 and CDR2: LNHNV and YYDKDF (reference sequence). The CDR3 DNA reads TGTGCCACCAGCAGAGATAAGTGGAGCGAGCAGTACTTC. This encodes CATSRDKWSEQYF.

The chain has TRBV10-2 and TRBJ2-3; 7 positions match TRBD2. CDR1 WSHSY and CDR2 SAAADI come from the germline V gene. V lost 0 bases to trimming and J lost 4 bases; unmatched junction nucleotides: 10. The CDR3 extends over 17 amino acids. CDR3: CASSESTGGHFPDTQYF. In DNA, the CDR3 is TGCGCCAGCAGTGAGTCGACGGGAGGACACTTCCCAGATACGCAGTATTTT.